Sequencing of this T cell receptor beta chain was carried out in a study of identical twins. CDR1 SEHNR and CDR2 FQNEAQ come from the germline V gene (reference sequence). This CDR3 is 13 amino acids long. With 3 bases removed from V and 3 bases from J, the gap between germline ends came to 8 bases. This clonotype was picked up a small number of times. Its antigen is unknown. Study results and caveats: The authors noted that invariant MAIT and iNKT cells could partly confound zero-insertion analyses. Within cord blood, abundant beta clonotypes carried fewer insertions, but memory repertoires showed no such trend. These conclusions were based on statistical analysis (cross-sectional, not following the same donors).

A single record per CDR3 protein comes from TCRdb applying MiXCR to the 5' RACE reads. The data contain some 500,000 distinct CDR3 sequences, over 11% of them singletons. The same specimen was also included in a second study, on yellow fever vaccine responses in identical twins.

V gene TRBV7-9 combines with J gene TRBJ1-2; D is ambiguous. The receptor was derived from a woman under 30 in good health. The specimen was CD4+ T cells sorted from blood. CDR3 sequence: CASSLGFDYGYTF. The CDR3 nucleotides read TGTGCCAGCAGCTTGGGGTTCGACTATGGCTACACCTTC.